This TCR beta chain stems from a study of identical twins. Regarding the study as a whole: The study found excess low generation probability among twin-shared out-of-frame alpha sequences.

A note on this clonotype: Its antigen is still unknown.

The CDR3 sequence is 15 residues long. V shed 6 bases and J 4 bases; nucleotides not matched to a gene: 6. The germline V gene encodes CDR1 LGHDT and CDR2 YNNKEL (reference sequence). TCRdb re-called the 5' RACE reads with MiXCR, one entry per CDR3 protein. The repertoire holds about 470,000 distinct CDR3 sequences, with 20% to 30% as singletons. These same records also appear under a second study, on T cells expressing NK-cell markers.

The chain joins TRBV3-1 to TRBJ2-5; 12 positions agree with TRBD2. What was sequenced was CD4+ T cells sorted from blood. The TCR sequence derives from a woman between 18 and 30 years old in good health. CDR3 sequence: CASRPGTSGLETQYF. The CDR3 DNA sequence: TGTGCCAGCAGGCCCGGGACTAGCGGGCTAGAGACCCAGTACTTC.